The T cell receptor beta chain under discussion was sequenced for a study of T cells in Graves' hyperthyroidism and ophthalmopathy. Whole-study results and caveats: Blood held most thyroid clonotypes expanded above 0.001 frequency.

There were TCR beta CDR3 regions amplified from RNA transcripts. TCR CDR3 underwent first-round RT-PCR with the HTBI primer set. TCRdb redid the calling of the multiplex PCR reads with MiXCR, one entry per CDR3 protein. The table records hundreds of thousands of distinct CDR3 sequences, approximately 19% of them present only once. With 5 bases clipped from V and 4 bases from J, the junction kept 5 bases outside the gene matches. The CDR3 consists of 13 residues. Germline V gene sequence: CDR1 SGHAT, CDR2 FQNNGV. This clonotype was recorded at least ten times. Its antigen is still unknown. Hyperthyroidism had been newly diagnosed in patients aged 18 to 65, and its duration was under 2 months. Each diagnosis was grounded in clinical symptoms, serum thyroxine and TRAb, thyroid ultrasound, and orbital computed tomography. The PBMCs were taken from roughly 9.3 ml of fresh peripheral blood.

The sequence was collected from a woman under 30 with Graves' hyperthyroidism. Sequenced input: blood. The chain employs TRBV11-2 and TRBJ2-7; 7 bases line up with TRBD1. As DNA, the CDR3 is TGTGCCAGCAGCAACAGGGGAGTGTACGAGCAGTACTTC. Its protein is CASSNRGVYEQYF.